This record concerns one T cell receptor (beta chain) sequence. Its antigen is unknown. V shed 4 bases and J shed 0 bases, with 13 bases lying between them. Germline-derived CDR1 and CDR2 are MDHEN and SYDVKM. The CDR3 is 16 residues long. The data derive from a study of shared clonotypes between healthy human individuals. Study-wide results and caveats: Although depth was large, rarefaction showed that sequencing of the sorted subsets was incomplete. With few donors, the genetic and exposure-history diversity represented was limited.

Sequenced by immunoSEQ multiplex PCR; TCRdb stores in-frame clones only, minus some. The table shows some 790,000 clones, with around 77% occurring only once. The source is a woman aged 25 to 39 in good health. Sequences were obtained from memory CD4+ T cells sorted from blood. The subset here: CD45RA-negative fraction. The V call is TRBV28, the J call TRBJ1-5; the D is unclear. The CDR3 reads CASSYRNGYSNQPQHF. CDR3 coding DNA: TGTGCCAGCAGTTATCGCAATGGATATAGCAATCAGCCCCAGCATTTT. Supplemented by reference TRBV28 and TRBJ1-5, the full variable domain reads DVKVTQSSRYLVKRTGEKVFLECVQDMDHENMFWYRQDPGLGLRLIYFSYDVKMKEKGDIPEGYSVSREKKERFSLILESASTNQTSMYLCASSYRNGYSNQPQHFGDGTRLSIL.